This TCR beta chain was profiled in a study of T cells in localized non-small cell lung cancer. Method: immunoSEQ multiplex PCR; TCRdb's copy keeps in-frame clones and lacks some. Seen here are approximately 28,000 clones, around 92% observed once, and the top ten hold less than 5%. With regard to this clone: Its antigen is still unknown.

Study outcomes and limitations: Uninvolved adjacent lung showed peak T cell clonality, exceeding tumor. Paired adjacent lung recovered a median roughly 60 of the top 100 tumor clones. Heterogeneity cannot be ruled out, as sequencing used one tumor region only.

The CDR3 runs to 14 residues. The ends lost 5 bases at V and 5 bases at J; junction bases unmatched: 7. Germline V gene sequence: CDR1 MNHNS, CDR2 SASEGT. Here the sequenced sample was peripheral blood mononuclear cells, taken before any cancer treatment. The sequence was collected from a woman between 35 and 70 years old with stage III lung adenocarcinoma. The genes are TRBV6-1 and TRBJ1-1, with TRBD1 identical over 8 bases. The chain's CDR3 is CASSKPHRGTEAFF. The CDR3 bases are TGTGCCAGCAGTAAACCACACAGGGGGACTGAAGCTTTCTTT.